One and the same sample provided the 11 T cell receptor beta chains below, sequenced in a study of T cells in Graves' hyperthyroidism and ophthalmopathy. What was amplified from RNA transcripts were TCR beta CDR3 regions. TCR CDR3 regions were first amplified by RT-PCR with HTBI primers. TCRdb ran MiXCR on the multiplex PCR reads and lists one entry per CDR3 protein. The sample lists 350,000 to 400,000 distinct CDR3 sequences; approximately 15% were seen once. Material for sequencing was blood. The receptors originated from a woman in her sixties or seventies with Graves' hyperthyroidism.

This chain joins TRBV7-9 and TRBJ2-3; unclear D gene. V was pared by 0 bases and J by 3 bases, with 7 bases between. The length of the CDR3 is 14 residues. CDR1 is SEHNR and CDR2 is FQNEAQ in the germline V gene (reference sequence). CDR3 bases: TGTGCCAGCAGCTTAGCGCAAGGTACAGATACGCAGTATTTT. Amino acid sequence: CASSLAQGTDTQYF.

This clonotype was observed many times. The rearrangement joins TRBV6-1 to TRBJ1-1, with 9 positions matching TRBD1. Germline-derived CDR1 and CDR2 are MNHNS and SASEGT. With V trimmed by 7 bases and J by 5 bases, 17 bases remained unmatched. CDR3 size: 17 residues. CDR3: CASNSPSRGQGGTEAFF. The CDR3 coding sequence is TGTGCCAGCAACTCGCCGTCCCGGGGACAGGGAGGAACTGAAGCTTTCTTT.

The chain is built from TRBV20-1 and TRBJ2-7; 15 nucleotides align to TRBD2. With V trimmed by 6 bases and J by 5 bases, 8 bases remained unmatched. CDR3 length: 15 amino acids. Germline CDR1 reads DFQATT; CDR2 reads SNEGSKA (reference sequence). The CDR3 DNA reads TGCAGTGCGACCGGGACTAGCGGGAGGACCGACGAGCAGTACTTC. This encodes CSATGTSGRTDEQYF.

This clonotype occurred many times. V and J are TRBV12-5 and TRBJ2-3, with 8 positions matching TRBD1. The CDR3 is made up of 16 amino acids. The germline V gene encodes CDR1 LGHNT and CDR2 FRNRAP. Trimming took 8 bases from V and 2 from J; bases not matched to a gene: 12. The CDR3 bases are TGTGCTAGTCGAGTGCCCTCAGGGGGCCCCACAGATACGCAGTATTTT. Protein product: CASRVPSGGPTDTQYF.

This clonotype was seen at least ten times. V gene TRBV18 combines with J gene TRBJ2-1; D uncertain. This CDR3 has 16 amino acids. With 3 bases removed from V and 3 bases from J, the gap between germline ends came to 15 bases. CDR1 and CDR2 (germline): KGHSH, LQKENI. CDR3 region: CASSPYSARFYNEQFF. The DNA of the CDR3 is TGTGCCAGCTCACCTTACAGCGCCCGGTTCTACAATGAGCAGTTCTTC.

This clonotype was observed a few times. This clone may be a read error of a much larger clone one base away. The rearrangement uses TRBV30 and TRBJ2-7; D unresolved. The CDR3 has 13 residues. Per germline, CDR1 GTSNPN and CDR2 SVGIG (reference sequence). CDR3 region: CAWSVLGSYEQCF. DNA of the CDR3: TGTGCCTGGAGTGTACTTGGGTCCTACGAGCAGTGCTTC.

This clonotype was observed many times. The CDR3 DNA reads as TGTGCCTGGAGCTCCGGGACTAGCGGGAACGATGAGCAGTTCTTC. This gives the protein CAWSSGTSGNDEQFF. This chain connects TRBV30 to TRBJ2-1; 13 nucleotides agree with TRBD2. The CDR3 spans 15 residues. Germline trimming cut 3 bases from V and 8 bases from J; bases unmatched to any gene: 7. From germline, CDR1 is GTSNPN and CDR2 SVGIG (reference sequence).

This clonotype appeared many times. The chain has TRBV6-1 and TRBJ1-5, with 7 bases identical to TRBD1. The CDR3 is made up of 16 amino acids. The germline V gene has CDR1 MNHNS and CDR2 SASEGT. The junction had 8 bases not matched to a gene; V was cut back by 4 bases and J by 2 bases. CDR3 in DNA: TGTGCCAGCAGTGTGGCCCCCGGGACAGGCAATCAGCCCCAGCATTTT. Translating it yields CASSVAPGTGNQPQHF.

This clonotype was recorded a few times. This chain connects TRBV12-3 or TRBV12-4 to TRBJ2-4; no firm D call. The V end was cut by 3 bases, the J end by 6 bases, with 6 bases between. This CDR3 spans 12 amino acids. In nucleotides, the CDR3 is TGTGCCAGCAGTTTTGTAGGAAACATTCAGTACTTC. The encoded protein is CASSFVGNIQYF.

This clonotype was found many times. This chain links TRBV20-1 with TRBJ2-1, with D unclear. There are 13 residues in the CDR3. Germline values: CDR1 DFQATT, CDR2 SNEGSKA (reference sequence). V was pared by 3 bases and J by 8 bases, with 14 bases between. The CDR3 spells CSARASLWDEQFF. CDR3 sequence (DNA): TGCAGTGCTAGGGCGAGCCTTTGGGATGAGCAGTTCTTC.

This clonotype has at least ten counts. V usage is TRBV18 and J usage is TRBJ1-1; D may be TRBD1 (6 bases). The CDR3 consists of 11 residues. V was cut by 4 bases and J by 7 bases, with 7 bases left in between. Germline CDR1 and CDR2: KGHSH and LQKENI. CDR3 nucleotide sequence: TGTGCCAGCTCACGGACAGATGAAGCTTTCTTT. The encoded protein is CASSRTDEAFF.